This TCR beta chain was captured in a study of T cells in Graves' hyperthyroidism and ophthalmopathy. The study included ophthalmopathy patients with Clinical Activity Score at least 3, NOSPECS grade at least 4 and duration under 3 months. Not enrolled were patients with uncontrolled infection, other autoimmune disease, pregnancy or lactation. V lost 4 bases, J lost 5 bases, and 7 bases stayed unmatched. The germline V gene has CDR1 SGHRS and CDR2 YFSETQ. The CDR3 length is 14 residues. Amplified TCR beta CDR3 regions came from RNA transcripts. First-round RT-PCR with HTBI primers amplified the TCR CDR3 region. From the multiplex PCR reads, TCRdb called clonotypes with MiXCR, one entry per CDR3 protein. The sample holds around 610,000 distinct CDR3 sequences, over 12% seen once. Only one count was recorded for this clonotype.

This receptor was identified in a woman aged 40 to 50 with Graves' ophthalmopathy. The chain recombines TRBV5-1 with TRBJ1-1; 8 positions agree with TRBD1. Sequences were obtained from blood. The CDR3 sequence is CASSGDRGGTEAFF. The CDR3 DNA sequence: TGCGCCAGCAGCGGAGACAGGGGAGGGACTGAAGCTTTCTTT.